The sequence of this TCR beta chain was determined in a study of blood T cell repertoires in COVID-19. On the study more broadly: The United States, Italy and Spain supplied acute and convalescent COVID-19 samples. T cells, B-cell-depleted T cells, or PBMCs provided the cDNA or gDNA that served as material.

As originally analysed: Reference gene primer amplification gave estimated nucleated cell counts. Only in-frame clones appear in the TCRdb table, and some are missing; sequencing was by immunoSEQ multiplex PCR. The V and J calls and clone size are taken from that table; D and trimming were inferred from the DNA. The table lists 100,000 to 150,000 clones, around four fifths of them singletons. The V gene's germline CDR1 is SGHNT and CDR2 YYREEE (reference sequence). The ends were cut back, 4 bases at V and 2 bases at J, with 16 bases in the middle. This CDR3 is built from 15 residues. This clonotype was sampled from a human donor in a cohort sampled during active COVID-19. The gene calls are TRBV5-4 and TRBJ2-7; a weak D match, TRBD2 (5 bases). Specimen: peripheral blood. CDR3 DNA sequence: TGTGCCAGCAGCACCGAGTCGGGGATCGCCTACGAGCAGTACTTC. It specifies CASSTESGIAYEQYF.